One sample yielded the 6 T cell receptor beta chains listed below, sequenced in a study of blood T cell repertoires in COVID-19. Method: immunoSEQ multiplex PCR; TCRdb's copy keeps in-frame clones and lacks some. The sample includes about 250,000 clones, around 88% of them seen just once. Material: peripheral blood. Receptor source: a woman in her 30s with COVID-19, enrolled during active disease.

The chain combines TRBV6-5 with TRBJ2-1; D possibly corresponds to TRBD1 (8 bases). This CDR3 contains 15 residues. CDR1 and CDR2 from the germline V gene are MNHEY and SVGAGI. V lost 10 bases, J lost 9 bases, and 25 bases lay in between. CDR3 protein: CATRTGLAVDREQFF. Written as DNA, the CDR3 is TGTGCCACCCGGACAGGGCTAGCGGTCGATCGTGAGCAGTTCTTC.

V gene TRBV19 combines with J gene TRBJ2-1, with 7 bases identical to TRBD2. The CDR3 has 15 residues. After removal of 1 base from V and 4 bases from J, the junction contained 4 bases not matched to a gene. CDR1 is LNHDA and CDR2 is SQIVND in the germline V gene (reference sequence). CDR3 residues: CASSIAGGAYNEQFF. The DNA for the CDR3 is TGTGCCAGTAGTATAGCGGGAGGAGCGTACAATGAGCAGTTCTTC.

The rearrangement joins TRBV7-9 to TRBJ2-2, with D perhaps matching TRBD1 (5 bases). Trimming removed 3 bases from V and 5 bases from J, with 19 bases in between. The CDR3 is 17 residues long. CDR1 SEHNR and CDR2 FQNEAQ come from the germline V gene (reference sequence). The CDR3 DNA is TGTGCCAGCAGCTTTACCCCAAACAGGCCCGGGACCGGGGAGCTGTTTTTT. Protein: CASSFTPNRPGTGELFF. Full variable domain (missing parts from reference TRBV7-9 and TRBJ2-2): DTGVSQNPRHKITKRGQNVTFRCDPISEHNRLYWYRQTLGQGPEFLTYFQNEAQLEKSRLLSDRFSAERPKGSFSTLEIQRTEQGDSAMYLCASSFTPNRPGTGELFFGEGSRLTVL.

The chain joins TRBV27 to TRBJ1-1; the D gene is possibly TRBD1 (6 bases). With 6 bases removed from V and 4 bases from J, the gap between germline ends came to 15 bases. CDR1 and CDR2 from the germline V gene are MNHEY and SMNVEV (reference sequence). This CDR3 region has 14 residues. CDR3 residues: CASRPHRAATEAFF. The CDR3 DNA is TGTGCCAGCAGACCACACAGGGCGGCCACTGAAGCTTTCTTT.

This rearrangement joins TRBV7-2 to TRBJ1-6; D not resolved. Germline CDR1 and CDR2: SGHTA and FQGNSA. With 5 bases removed from V and 0 bases from J, the gap between germline ends came to 14 bases. This CDR3 is 17 amino acids long. CDR3 DNA: TGTGCCAGCAGCAAACCCACGGGGAGCTCCTATAATTCACCCCTCCACTTT. Translated, it gives CASSKPTGSSYNSPLHF.

This chain uses TRBV5-8 with TRBJ2-7; weak D call: TRBD2 (5 bases). There are 15 residues in the CDR3. V lost 2 bases, J lost 0 bases, and 12 bases lay in between. Germline values: CDR1 SGHTS, CDR2 YDEGEE. The CDR3: CASSFPTGSSYEQYV. For the CDR3, the DNA is TGTGCCAGCAGCTTTCCGACTGGGAGCTCCTACGAGCAGTACGTC.